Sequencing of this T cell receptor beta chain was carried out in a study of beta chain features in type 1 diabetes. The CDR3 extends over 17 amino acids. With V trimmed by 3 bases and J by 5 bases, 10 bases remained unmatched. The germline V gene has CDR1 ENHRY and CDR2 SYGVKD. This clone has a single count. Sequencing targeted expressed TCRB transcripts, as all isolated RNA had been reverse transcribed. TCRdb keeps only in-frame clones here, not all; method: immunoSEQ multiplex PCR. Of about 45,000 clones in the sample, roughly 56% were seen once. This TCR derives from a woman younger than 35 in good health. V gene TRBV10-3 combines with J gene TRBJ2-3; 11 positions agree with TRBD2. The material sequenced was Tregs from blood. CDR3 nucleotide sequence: TGTGCCATCAGTGATCCCCTTAGCGGGAGGGCGAGAGATACGCAGTATTTT. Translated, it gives CAISDPLSGRARDTQYF.